These 7 T cell receptor beta chains originate from one sample sequenced in a study of T cells in Graves' hyperthyroidism and ophthalmopathy. TCR beta CDR3 sequences were amplified from RNA transcripts. The TCR CDR3 was amplified in a first-round RT-PCR using the HTBI primer set. A single record per CDR3 protein comes from TCRdb applying MiXCR to the multiplex PCR reads. The data contain a few hundred thousand distinct CDR3 sequences, approximately 22% of them singletons. Sequencing was carried out using blood. These receptors originate from a woman in her forties or fifties with Graves' hyperthyroidism.

This clonotype was observed a few times. V is TRBV29-1 and J is TRBJ2-7; 8 bases line up with TRBD2. CDR1 and CDR2 from the germline V gene are SQVTM and ANQGSEA. J was trimmed by 0 bases and V by 3 bases; bases with no gene match: 7. This CDR3 has 15 amino acids. CDR3 DNA: TGCAGCGTTGACATGAGCGGGAGCAGCTCCTACGAGCAGTACTTC. Protein sequence: CSVDMSGSSSYEQYF.

The genes are TRBV20-1 and TRBJ1-5; TRBD1 aligns across 8 bases. The germline CDR1 and CDR2 sequences are DFQATT and SNEGSKA (reference sequence). This CDR3 comprises 13 residues. Trimming removed 6 bases from V and 3 bases from J; junction bases left unmatched: 4. The CDR3 DNA reads TGCAGTGCCGCGGGACAGGTCAATCAGCCCCAGCATTTT. Translation: CSAAGQVNQPQHF.

This clonotype was observed a handful of times. A single base separates this from a much larger clone, so it may be a read error. V gene TRBV27 combines with J gene TRBJ1-1; 7 nucleotides line up with TRBD1. This CDR3 is built from 13 residues. Looked up from germline, CDR1 is MNHEY and CDR2 is SMNVEV (reference sequence). Written as DNA, the CDR3 is TGTGCCAGCAGGAGACAGGGAACCACTGAAGTTTTCTTT. Translating gives CASRRQGTTEVFF.

In regard to this clonotype: An end of the junction differs from the germline gene, which may be a read error. The chain uses TRBV2 and TRBJ1-5, with 8 nucleotides matching TRBD1. There are 16 residues in the CDR3. In germline, CDR1 is SNHLY, CDR2 FYNNEI. CDR3 bases: TGCGCCAGCAGCACCCGGCAGGGGGCAAGCAATCAGCCCCAGCATTTT. It encodes CASSTRQGASNQPQHF.

This clonotype was found many times. The rearrangement joins TRBV28 to TRBJ2-1, with no clear D. Germline V CDR1 and CDR2: MDHEN, SYDVKM. The CDR3 consists of 15 residues. Trimming cost V 3 bases and J 10 bases, with 19 bases left between them. For the CDR3, the DNA is TGTGCCAGCAGTTTTTGGGAAACGGGTTTTGGGGAGCAGTTCTTC. It yields the protein CASSFWETGFGEQFF.

This clonotype is deemed medium-sized. This chain links TRBV11-2 with TRBJ2-2, with TRBD1 matching over 9 bases. The CDR3 has 14 residues. In germline, CDR1 is SGHAT, CDR2 FQNNGV. V gave up 6 bases and J gave up 3 bases; unmatched junction bases: 2. The CDR3: CASRGQGDTGELFF. CDR3 sequence (DNA): TGTGCCAGCAGGGGACAGGGAGACACCGGGGAGCTGTTTTTT.

This clonotype turned up a few times. The chain is built from TRBV29-1 and TRBJ2-5; no reliable D call. The CDR3 has 13 residues. Germline CDR1 and CDR2: SQVTM and ANQGSEA. The CDR3 spells CWSRQDVAETQYF. The CDR3 DNA is TGCTGGAGCAGGCAGGACGTCGCAGAGACCCAGTACTTC.